Detailed here is one TCR beta chain. The antigen it recognizes is unknown. Base-call qualities are not available, and no considerably larger clone is one nucleotide away. The entry originates in a study of T cell responses to AZD1222 COVID-19 vaccine (dated by TCRdb to the early 2020s). With regard to the full study: TCR sequencing was performed for roughly 250 trial participants, of whom 207 were given two doses of AZD1222 and around 25 were given two doses of MenACWY control vaccine. Trial participants were enrolled by age into subgroups of 18-55, 56-69 and 70-plus years, and about 150, 27 and 61 TCR-sequenced participants, respectively, were included in these subgroups. What the study reported, not specific to this receptor: Conclusions about previously exposed vaccinees are limited because only 5 or 6 AZD1222 recipients were SARS-CoV-2 seropositive at baseline. No day 14 peak-response samples were available, so repertoires were characterized only after the peak T cell response. The vaccine-associated CD4 TCRs covered the entire spike protein, and the dominant responses fell in regions 160-218 and 743-854. Participants were mostly white British and included more females than males, and it was suggested by the authors that clonal diversity may have been underestimated. After two AZD1222 doses, both the breadth and the depth of spike-specific TCRs were significantly higher than at day 0 and than in MenACWY recipients. Nearly half of unique spike-specific TCRs reportedly recognized epitopes outside regions mutated in the B.1.351 and B.1.1.7 variants. In the small 56-69-year group, the increase in depth fell short of significance, most likely because of low power.

The label giving this sample's time point can be read as: about 28 days (+/-7) after the second vaccine dose. AZD1222 recipients given second doses at about 4 weeks or at about 12 weeks were pooled, since spike-specific TCR depth and breadth were not found to differ between the two schedules. Vaccinee samples were obtained from the UK trials COV001 and COV002, which included a single-blind randomized controlled phase 2/3 trial of AZD1222 (ChAdOx1 nCoV-19) in healthy adults. Trial participant PBMC samples were collected at day 0 and day 28 after the second dose for TCRbeta chain sequencing. CDR1 and CDR2, looked up from the germline V gene, are SGHDT and YYEEEE. Including cysteine and phenylalanine, the CDR3 has 16 amino acids. Only the CDR3 portion is preserved as DNA: 48 bases, with reading frame beginning at the first base. Relative to germline, V is 0 bases shorter and J is 1 base shorter, with 10 bases between their ends.

The CDR3 regions of human TCRbeta chains were analyzed by immunosequencing. Under the source paper's analysis protocol: TCRs in the repertoires were compared against a reference library of SARS-CoV-2-specific TCRs that had been generated with the MIRA antigen-specificity platform. Breadth was defined as the fraction of unique TCRs that were SARS-CoV-2-associated. Depth was defined as the fraction of total T cells that were SARS-CoV-2-associated. Using the MIRA data, every spike-specific TCR was mapped to the spike region that the TCR reacted to and assigned to either a CD4 or a CD8 class. Log10-transformed breadth and depth values were compared by one-way ANOVA with Sidak's multiple comparisons tests. TCRdb retrieved this table from immuneACCESS and kept in-frame rearrangements only. Not all clones are present; in checked studies, unresolved V genes account for under half, and no reason is known for the remainder. The DNA gave D and trimming, while V, J and clone size come from that table. The sample table shows some 74,000 clones, and around 90% are seen once. Over 1.1% of the sample goes to the ten largest clones.

The specimen comprised peripheral blood, sampled 28 days after the second AZD1222 dose. Recombination connected TRBV5-6 to TRBJ2-2, with no confident D gene call. This TCR came from an adult who received the AZD1222 COVID-19 vaccine. Here is the DNA: TGTGCCAGCAGCTTGGCCCAAGGCTTGAACACCGGGGAGCTGTTTTTT. Its translation is CASSLAQGLNTGELFF.